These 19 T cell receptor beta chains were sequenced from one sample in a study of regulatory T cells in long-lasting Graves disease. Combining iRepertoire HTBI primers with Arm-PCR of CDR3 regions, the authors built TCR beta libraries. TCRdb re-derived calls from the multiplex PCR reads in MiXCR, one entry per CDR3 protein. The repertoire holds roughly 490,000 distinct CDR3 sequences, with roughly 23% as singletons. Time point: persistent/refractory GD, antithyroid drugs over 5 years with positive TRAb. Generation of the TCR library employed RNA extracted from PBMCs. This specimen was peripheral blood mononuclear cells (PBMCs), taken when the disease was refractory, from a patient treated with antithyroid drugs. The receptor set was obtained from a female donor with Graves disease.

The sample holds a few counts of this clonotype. Written as DNA, the CDR3 is TGTGCCAGCAGTGAAGACAGAAACACCATATATTTT. It encodes CASSEDRNTIYF. V usage is TRBV2 and J usage is TRBJ1-3; D not certain. The germline V gene has CDR1 SNHLY and CDR2 FYNNEI. The CDR3 extends over 12 amino acids. V lost 1 base and J 5 bases, leaving 3 bases between the germline ends.

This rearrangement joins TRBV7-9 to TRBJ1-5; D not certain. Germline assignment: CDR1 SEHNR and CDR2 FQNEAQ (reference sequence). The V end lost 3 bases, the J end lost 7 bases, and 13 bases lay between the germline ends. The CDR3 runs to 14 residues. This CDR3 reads CASSFGPPEQPQHF. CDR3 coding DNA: TGTGCCAGCAGCTTTGGACCCCCCGAGCAGCCCCAGCATTTT. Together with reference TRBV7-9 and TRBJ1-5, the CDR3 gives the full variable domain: DTGVSQNPRHKITKRGQNVTFRCDPISEHNRLYWYRQTLGQGPEFLTYFQNEAQLEKSRLLSDRFSAERPKGSFSTLEIQRTEQGDSAMYLCASSFGPPEQPQHFGDGTRLSIL.

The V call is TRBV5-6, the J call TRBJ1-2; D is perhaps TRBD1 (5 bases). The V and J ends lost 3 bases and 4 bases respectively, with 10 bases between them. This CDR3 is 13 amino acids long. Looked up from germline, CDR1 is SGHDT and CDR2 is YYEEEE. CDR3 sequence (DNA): TGTGCCAGCAGCTCGGGGCTATCCTATGGCTACACCTTC. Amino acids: CASSSGLSYGYTF.

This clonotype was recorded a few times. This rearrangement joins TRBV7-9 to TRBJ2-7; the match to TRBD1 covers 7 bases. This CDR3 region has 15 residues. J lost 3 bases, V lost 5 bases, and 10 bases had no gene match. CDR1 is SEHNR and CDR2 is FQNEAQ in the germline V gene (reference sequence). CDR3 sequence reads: CASSTYRGPGYEQYF. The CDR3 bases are TGTGCCAGCAGCACCTACAGGGGCCCGGGCTACGAGCAGTACTTC.

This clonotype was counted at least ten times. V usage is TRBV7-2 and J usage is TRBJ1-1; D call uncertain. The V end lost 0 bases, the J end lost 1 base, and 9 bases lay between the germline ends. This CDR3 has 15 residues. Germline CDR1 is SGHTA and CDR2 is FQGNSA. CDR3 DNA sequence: TGTGCCAGCAGCTTAGCATTCAGACAGAACACTGAAGCTTTCTTT. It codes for CASSLAFRQNTEAFF.

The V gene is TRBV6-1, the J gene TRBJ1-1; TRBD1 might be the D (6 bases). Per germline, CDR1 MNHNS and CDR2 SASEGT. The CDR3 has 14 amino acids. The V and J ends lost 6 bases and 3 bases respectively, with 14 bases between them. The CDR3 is CASSESGGYTEAFF. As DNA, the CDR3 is TGTGCCAGCAGCGAATCGGGGGGCTACACTGAAGCTTTCTTT.

The CDR3 DNA is TGTGCCAGCAGCCCCCGGACAGGGGTTAACTATGGCTACACCTTC. The encoded protein is CASSPRTGVNYGYTF. The chain combines TRBV7-8 with TRBJ1-2; 9 bases line up with TRBD1. CDR3 length: 15 residues. Germline V gives CDR1 SGHVS, CDR2 FQNEAQ. J was trimmed by 1 base and V by 5 bases; bases with no gene match: 5. Supplemented by reference TRBV7-8 and TRBJ1-2, the full variable domain reads GAGVSQSPRYKVAKRGQDVALRCDPISGHVSLFWYQQALGQGPEFLTYFQNEAQLDKSGLPSDRFFAERPEGSVSTLKIQRTQQEDSAVYLCASSPRTGVNYGYTFGSGTRLTVV.

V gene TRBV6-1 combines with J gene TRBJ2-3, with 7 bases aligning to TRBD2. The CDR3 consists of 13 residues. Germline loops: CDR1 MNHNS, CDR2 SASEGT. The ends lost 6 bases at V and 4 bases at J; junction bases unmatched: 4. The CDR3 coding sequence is TGTGCCAGCAGGGCGGGAGCGGCAGATACGCAGTATTTT. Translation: CASRAGAADTQYF.

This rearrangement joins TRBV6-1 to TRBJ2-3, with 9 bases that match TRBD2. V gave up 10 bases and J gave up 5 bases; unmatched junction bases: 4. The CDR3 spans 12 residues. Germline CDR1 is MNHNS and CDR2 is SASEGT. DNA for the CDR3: TGTGCCACCGCGGGGGGGCAAGATACGCAGTATTTT. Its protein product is CATAGGQDTQYF.

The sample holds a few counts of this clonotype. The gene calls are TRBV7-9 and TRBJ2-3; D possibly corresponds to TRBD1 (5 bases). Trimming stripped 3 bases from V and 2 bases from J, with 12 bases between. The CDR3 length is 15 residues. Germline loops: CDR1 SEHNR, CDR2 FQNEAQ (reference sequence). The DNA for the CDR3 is TGTGCCAGCAGCTTCATCGTGGGGCTCACAGATACGCAGTATTTT. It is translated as CASSFIVGLTDTQYF.

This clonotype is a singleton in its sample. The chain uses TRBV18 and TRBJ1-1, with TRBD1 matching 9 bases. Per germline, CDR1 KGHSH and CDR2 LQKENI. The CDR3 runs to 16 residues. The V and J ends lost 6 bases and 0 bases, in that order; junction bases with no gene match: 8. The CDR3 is CASSPAGTGLNTEAFF. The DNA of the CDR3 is TGTGCCAGCTCCCCAGCCGGGACAGGGCTGAACACTGAAGCTTTCTTT. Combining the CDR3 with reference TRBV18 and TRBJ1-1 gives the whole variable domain NAGVMQNPRHLVRRRGQEARLRCSPMKGHSHVYWYRQLPEEGLKFMVYLQKENIIDESGMPKERFSAEFPKEGPSILRIQQVVRGDSAAYFCASSPAGTGLNTEAFFGQGTRLTVV.

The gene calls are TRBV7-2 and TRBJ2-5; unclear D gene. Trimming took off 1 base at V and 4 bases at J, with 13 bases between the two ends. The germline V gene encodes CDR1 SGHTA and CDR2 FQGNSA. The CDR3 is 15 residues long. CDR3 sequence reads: CASSLGIVVGETQYF. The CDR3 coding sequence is TGTGCCAGCAGCTTAGGTATAGTGGTTGGAGAGACCCAGTACTTC.

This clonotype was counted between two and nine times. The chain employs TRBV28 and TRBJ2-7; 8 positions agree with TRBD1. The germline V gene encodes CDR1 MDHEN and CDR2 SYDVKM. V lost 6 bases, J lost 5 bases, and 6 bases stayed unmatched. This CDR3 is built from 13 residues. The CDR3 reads CASSPRDRHEQYF. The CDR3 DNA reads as TGTGCCAGCAGCCCCCGGGACAGGCACGAGCAGTACTTC.

This CDR3 reads CASSYKYGDRAFF. CDR3 bases: TGTGCCAGCAGTTACAAGTATGGGGATCGGGCTTTCTTT. The J gene is TRBJ1-1, the V gene TRBV6-1; D is uncertain. Germline V lookup: CDR1 MNHNS, CDR2 SASEGT. Trimming pared 5 bases from V and 11 bases from J, leaving 18 bases between. The CDR3 is 13 amino acids.

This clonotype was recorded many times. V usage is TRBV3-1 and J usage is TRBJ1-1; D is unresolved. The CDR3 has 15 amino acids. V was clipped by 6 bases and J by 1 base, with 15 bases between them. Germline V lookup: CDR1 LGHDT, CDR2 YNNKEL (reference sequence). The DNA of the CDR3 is TGTGCCAGCAGTCGTCGAGCTGGGCGGAACACTGAAGCTTTCTTT. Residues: CASSRRAGRNTEAFF.

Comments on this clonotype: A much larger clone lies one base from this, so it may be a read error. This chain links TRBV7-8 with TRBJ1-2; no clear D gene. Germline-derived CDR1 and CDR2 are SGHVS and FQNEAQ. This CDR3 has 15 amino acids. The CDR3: CANSLRTEGNYGYTF. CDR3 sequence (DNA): TGTGCCAACAGCTTGCGGACGGAAGGGAACTATGGCTACACCTTC.

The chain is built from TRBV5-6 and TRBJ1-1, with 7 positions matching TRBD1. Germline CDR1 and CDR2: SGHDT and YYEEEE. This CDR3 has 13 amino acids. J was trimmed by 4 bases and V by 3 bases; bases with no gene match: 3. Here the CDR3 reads CASSSTGTTEAFF. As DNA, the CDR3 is TGTGCCAGCAGCTCGACAGGGACCACTGAAGCTTTCTTT.

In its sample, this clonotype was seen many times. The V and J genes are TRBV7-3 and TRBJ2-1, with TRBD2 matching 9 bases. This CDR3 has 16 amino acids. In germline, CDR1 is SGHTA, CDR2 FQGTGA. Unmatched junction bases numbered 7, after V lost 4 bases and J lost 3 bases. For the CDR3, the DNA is TGTGCCAGCAGCTCTTACGGACTAGCGTACTACAATGAGCAGTTCTTC. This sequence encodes CASSSYGLAYYNEQFF.

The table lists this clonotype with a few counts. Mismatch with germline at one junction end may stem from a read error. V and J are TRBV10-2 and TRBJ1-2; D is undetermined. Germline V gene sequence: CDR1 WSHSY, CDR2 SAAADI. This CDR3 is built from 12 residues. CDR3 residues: CASSYDGYGYTF. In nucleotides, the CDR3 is TGTGCCAGCAGTTACGATGGATATGGCTACACCTTC.